The entry below gives a single T cell receptor (beta chain) sequence along with its context. TCRdb keeps only in-frame clones here, not all; method: immunoSEQ multiplex PCR. The repertoire consists of more than 150,000 clones, with approximately 80% occurring once and the leading ten covering nearly 8%. The data belong to a study of blood T cell repertoires in COVID-19. Germline V lookup: CDR1 MNHEY, CDR2 SVGAGI. Trimming took 8 bases from V and 1 from J, leaving 8 bases between them. The CDR3 contains 12 residues. Material: PBMCs or T cells enriched from blood (not recorded which). This chain uses TRBV6-5 with TRBJ1-1; D is uncertain. The sequence was obtained from a woman aged 50 to 65 who had recovered from COVID-19. The CDR3, as DNA: TGTGCCAGCGGTTGGAGGAACACTGAAGCTTTCTTT. Its protein product is CASGWRNTEAFF.